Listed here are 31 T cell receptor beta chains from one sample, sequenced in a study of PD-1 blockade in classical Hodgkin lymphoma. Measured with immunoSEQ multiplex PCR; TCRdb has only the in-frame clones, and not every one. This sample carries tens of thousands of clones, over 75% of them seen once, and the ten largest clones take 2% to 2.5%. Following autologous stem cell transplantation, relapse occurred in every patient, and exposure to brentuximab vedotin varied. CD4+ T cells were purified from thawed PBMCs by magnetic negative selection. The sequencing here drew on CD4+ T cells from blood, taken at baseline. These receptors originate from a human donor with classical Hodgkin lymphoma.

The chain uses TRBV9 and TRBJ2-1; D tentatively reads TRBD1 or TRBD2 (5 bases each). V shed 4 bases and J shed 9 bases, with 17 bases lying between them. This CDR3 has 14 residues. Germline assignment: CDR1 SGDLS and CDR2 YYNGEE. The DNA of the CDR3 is TGTGCCAGCAGCATCCGCTGGACTGGGGGTGAGCAGTTCTTC. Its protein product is CASSIRWTGGEQFF.

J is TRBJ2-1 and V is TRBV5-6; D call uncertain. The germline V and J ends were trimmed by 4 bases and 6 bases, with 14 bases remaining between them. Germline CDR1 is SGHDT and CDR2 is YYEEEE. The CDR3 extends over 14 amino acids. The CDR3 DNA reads TGTGCCAGCAGCGTACCACGGGCCCCCAATGAGCAGTTCTTC. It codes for CASSVPRAPNEQFF.

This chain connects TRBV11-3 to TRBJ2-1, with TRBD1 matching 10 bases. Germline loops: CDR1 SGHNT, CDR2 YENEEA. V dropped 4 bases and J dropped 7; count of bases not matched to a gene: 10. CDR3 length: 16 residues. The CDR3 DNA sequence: TGTGCCAGCAGCTCGCGGACAGGGGGAATGGGTAATGAGCAGTTCTTC. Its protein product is CASSSRTGGMGNEQFF.

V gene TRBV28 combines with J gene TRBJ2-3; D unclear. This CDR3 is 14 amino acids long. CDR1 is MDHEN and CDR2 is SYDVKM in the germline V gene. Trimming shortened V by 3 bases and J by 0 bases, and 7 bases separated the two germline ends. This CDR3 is CASSLRASTDTQYF. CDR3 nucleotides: TGTGCCAGCAGTTTGCGAGCAAGCACAGATACGCAGTATTTT.

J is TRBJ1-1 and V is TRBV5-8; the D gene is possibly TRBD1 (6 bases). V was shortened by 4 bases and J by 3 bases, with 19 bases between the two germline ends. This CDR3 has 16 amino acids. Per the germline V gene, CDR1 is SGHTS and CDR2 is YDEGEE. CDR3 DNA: TGTGCCAGCAGCCCCGGGACACCCGTGAAACACACTGAAGCTTTCTTT. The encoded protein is CASSPGTPVKHTEAFF.

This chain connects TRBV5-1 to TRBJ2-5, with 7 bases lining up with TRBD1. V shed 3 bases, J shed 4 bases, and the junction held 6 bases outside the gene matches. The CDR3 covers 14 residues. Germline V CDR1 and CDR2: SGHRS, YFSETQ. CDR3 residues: CASSSPQGVETQYF. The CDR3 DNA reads TGCGCCAGCAGCTCGCCCCAGGGGGTAGAGACCCAGTACTTC. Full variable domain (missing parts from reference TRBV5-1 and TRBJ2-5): KAGVTQTPRYLIKTRGQQVTLSCSPISGHRSVSWYQQTPGQGLQFLFEYFSETQRNKGNFPGRFSGRQFSNSRSEMNVSTLELGDSALYLCASSSPQGVETQYFGPGTRLLVL.

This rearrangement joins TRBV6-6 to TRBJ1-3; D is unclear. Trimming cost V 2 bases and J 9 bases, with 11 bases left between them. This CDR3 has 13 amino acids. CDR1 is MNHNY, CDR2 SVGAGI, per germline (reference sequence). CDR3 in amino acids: CASSYTPPGTIYF. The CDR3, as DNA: TGTGCCAGCAGTTACACCCCCCCAGGCACCATATATTTT.

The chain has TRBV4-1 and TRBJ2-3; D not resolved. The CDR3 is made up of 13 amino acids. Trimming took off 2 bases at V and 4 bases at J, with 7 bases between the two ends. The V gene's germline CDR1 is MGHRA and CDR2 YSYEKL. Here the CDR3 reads CASSQSPPDTQYF. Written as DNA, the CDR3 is TGCGCCAGCAGCCAAAGCCCCCCAGATACGCAGTATTTT.

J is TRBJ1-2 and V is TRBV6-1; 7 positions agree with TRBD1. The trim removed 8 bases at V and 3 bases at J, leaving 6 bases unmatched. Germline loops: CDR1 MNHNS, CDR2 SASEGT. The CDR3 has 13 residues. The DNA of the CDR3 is TGTGCCAGCGGAGAGGACAGGTACTATGGCTACACCTTC. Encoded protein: CASGEDRYYGYTF.

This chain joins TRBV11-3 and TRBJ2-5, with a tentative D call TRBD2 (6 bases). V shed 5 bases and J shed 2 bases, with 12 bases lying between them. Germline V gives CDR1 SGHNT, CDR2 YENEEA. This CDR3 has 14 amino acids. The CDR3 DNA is TGTGCCAGCAGCATCGGGAGCCAACAAGAGACCCAGTACTTC. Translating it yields CASSIGSQQETQYF.

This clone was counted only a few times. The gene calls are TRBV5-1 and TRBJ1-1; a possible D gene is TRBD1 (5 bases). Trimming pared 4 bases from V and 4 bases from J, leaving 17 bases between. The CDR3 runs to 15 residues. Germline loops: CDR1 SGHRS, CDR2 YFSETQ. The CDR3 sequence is CASSTPGVGLTEAFF. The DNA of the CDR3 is TGCGCCAGCAGCACCCCGGGGGTCGGGCTCACTGAAGCTTTCTTT.

DNA for the CDR3: TGTGCCAGTAGAGGGTCGTCAGGATCCTACGAGGAGCAGTACTTC. Amino acids: CASRGSSGSYEEQYF. The chain links TRBV19 to TRBJ2-7; no clear D gene. Trimming left V 6 bases short and J 7 bases short, with 22 bases between. Germline assignment: CDR1 LNHDA and CDR2 SQIVND (reference sequence). The CDR3 sequence is 15 residues long.

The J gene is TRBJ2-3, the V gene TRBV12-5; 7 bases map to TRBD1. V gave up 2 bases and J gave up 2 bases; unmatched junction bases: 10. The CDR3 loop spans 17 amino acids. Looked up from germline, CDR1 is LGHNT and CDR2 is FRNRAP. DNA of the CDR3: TGTGCTAGTGGTTTGTCACAAGGGGGCGCCCCCACAGATACGCAGTATTTT. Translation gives CASGLSQGGAPTDTQYF.

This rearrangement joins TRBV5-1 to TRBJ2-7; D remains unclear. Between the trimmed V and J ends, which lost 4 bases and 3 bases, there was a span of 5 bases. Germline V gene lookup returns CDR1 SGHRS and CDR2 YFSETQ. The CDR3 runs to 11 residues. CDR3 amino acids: CASSPGYEQYF. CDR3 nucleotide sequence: TGCGCCAGCAGCCCAGGCTACGAGCAGTACTTC.

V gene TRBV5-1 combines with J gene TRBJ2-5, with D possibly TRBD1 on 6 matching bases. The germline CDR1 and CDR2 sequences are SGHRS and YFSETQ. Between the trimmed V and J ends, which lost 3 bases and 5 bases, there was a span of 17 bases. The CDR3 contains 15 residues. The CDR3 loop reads CASSSNRDPWETQYF. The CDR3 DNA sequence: TGCGCCAGCAGCTCAAACAGGGACCCATGGGAGACCCAGTACTTC.

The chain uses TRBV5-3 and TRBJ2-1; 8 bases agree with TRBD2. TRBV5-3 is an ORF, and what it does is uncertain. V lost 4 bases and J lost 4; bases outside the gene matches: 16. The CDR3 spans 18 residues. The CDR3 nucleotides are TGTGCCAGAAGCCAAAGACATTTGACTAGCGAAACGTACAATGAGCAGTTCTTC. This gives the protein CARSQRHLTSETYNEQFF.

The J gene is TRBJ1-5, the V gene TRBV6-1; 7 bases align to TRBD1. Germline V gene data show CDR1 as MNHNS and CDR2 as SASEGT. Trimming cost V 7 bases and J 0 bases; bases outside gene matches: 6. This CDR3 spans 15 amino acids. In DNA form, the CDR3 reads TGTGCCAGCACCCGGGACAGTAATAGCAATCAGCCCCAGCATTTT. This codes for CASTRDSNSNQPQHF.

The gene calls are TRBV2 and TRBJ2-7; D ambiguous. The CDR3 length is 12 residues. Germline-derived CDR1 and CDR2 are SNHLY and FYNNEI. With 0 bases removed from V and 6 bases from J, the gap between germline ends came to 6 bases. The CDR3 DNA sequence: TGTGCCAGCAGTGAAGCGAGGATCGAGCAGTACTTC. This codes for CASSEARIEQYF.

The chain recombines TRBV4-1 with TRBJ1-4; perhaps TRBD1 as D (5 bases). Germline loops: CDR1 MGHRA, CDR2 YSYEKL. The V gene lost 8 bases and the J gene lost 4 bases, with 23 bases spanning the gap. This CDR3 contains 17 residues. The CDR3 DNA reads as TGCGCCAGCGGGCAGGGCCGATTACTTCTGTATAATGAAAAACTGTTTTTT. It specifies CASGQGRLLLYNEKLFF.

The DNA of the CDR3 is TGTGCCAGCAGAAGTTTGGATGAGCAGTTCTTC. Translating gives CASRSLDEQFF. The rearrangement links TRBV6-4 to TRBJ2-1, with D unresolved. Looked up from germline, CDR1 is MRHNA and CDR2 is SNTAGT. The germline V and J ends were trimmed by 6 bases and 8 bases, with 8 bases remaining between them. CDR3 length: 11 amino acids.

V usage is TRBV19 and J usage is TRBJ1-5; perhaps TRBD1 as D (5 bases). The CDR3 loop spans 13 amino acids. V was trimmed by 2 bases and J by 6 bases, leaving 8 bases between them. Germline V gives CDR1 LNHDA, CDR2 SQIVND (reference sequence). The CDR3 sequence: CASSIQGFQPQHF. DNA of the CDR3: TGTGCCAGTAGTATACAGGGTTTTCAGCCCCAGCATTTT.

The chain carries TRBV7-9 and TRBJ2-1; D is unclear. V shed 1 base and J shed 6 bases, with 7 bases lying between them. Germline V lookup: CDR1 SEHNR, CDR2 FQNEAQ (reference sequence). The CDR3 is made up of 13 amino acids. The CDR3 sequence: CASSLEHSNEQFF. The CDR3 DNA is TGTGCCAGCAGCTTAGAACACAGCAATGAGCAGTTCTTC.

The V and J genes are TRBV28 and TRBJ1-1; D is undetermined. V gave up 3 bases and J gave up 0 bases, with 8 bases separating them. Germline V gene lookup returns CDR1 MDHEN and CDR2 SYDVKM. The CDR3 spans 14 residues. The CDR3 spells CASSFRLLNTEAFF. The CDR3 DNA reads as TGTGCCAGCAGTTTTCGACTGCTGAACACTGAAGCTTTCTTT.

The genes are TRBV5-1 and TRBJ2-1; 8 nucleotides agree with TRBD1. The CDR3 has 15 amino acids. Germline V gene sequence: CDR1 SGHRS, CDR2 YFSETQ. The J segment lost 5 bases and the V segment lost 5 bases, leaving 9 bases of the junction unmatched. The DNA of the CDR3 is TGCGCCAGCAGAATGCAGGGGGCTATCAACAATGAGCAGTTCTTC. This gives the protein CASRMQGAINNEQFF.

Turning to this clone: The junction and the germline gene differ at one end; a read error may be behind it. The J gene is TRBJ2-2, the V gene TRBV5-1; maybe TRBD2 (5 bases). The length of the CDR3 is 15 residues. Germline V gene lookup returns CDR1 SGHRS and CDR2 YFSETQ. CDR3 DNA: TGCGCCAGCAGATTGGGTTCAGTGAACACCGGGAAGCTGTTTTTT. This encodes CASRLGSVNTGKLFF.

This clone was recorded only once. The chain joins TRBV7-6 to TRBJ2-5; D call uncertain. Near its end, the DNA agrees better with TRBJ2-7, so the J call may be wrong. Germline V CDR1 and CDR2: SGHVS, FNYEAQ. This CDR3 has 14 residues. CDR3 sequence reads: CASSASISPYEQYF. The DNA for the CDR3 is TGTGCCAGCAGCGCCTCGATATCCCCCTACGAGCAGTACTTC.

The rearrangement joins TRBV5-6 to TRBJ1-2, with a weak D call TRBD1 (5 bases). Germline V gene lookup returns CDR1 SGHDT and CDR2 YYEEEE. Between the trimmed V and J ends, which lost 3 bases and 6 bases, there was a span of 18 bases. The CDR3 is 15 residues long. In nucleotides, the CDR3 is TGTGCCAGCAGCTCCGGAAGGGCCAGGGAACATGGCTACACCTTC. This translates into CASSSGRAREHGYTF.

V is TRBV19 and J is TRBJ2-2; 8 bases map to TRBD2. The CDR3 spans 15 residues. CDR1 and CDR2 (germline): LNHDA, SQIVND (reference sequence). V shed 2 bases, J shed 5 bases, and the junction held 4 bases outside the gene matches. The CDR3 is CASSIPQRGTGELFF. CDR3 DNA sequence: TGTGCCAGTAGTATACCCCAGCGGGGGACCGGGGAGCTGTTTTTT. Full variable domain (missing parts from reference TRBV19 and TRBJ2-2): DGGITQSPKYLFRKEGQNVTLSCEQNLNHDAMYWYRQDPGQGLRLIYYSQIVNDFQKGDIAEGYSVSREKKESFPLTVTSAQKNPTAFYLCASSIPQRGTGELFFGEGSRLTVL.

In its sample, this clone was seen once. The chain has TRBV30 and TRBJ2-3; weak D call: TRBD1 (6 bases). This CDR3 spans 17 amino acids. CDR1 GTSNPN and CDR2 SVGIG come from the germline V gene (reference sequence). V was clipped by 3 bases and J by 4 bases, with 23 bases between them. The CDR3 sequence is CAWSLPGHPGGPDTQYF. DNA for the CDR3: TGTGCCTGGAGCCTACCGGGACACCCAGGAGGTCCAGATACGCAGTATTTT.

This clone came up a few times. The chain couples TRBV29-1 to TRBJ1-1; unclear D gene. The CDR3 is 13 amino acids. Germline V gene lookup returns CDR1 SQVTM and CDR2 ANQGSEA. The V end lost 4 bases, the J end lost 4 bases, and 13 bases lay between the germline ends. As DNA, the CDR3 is TGCAGCGTTGTAGGCGGTTCGGCCACTGAAGCTTTCTTT. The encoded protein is CSVVGGSATEAFF.

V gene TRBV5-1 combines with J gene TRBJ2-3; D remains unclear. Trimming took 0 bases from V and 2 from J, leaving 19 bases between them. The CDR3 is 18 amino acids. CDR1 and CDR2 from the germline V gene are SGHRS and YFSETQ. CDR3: CASSLALTADLSTDTQYF. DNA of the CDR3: TGCGCCAGCAGCTTGGCCTTAACTGCGGACCTTTCCACAGATACGCAGTATTTT.